This T cell receptor beta chain was retrieved from a study of cytomegalovirus exposure and HLA in healthy donors. Only one count was recorded for this clone. Germline CDR1 SGDLS, CDR2 YYNGEE. The CDR3 is 14 amino acids. After removal of 4 bases from V and 6 bases from J, the junction contained 10 bases not matched to a gene. Repertoires were generated with immunoSEQ multiplex PCR, while TCRdb's copy carries only in-frame clones and drops some. The sample lists 110,000 or so clones; about nine tenths were seen once. Sample: PBMCs. The clonotype was recovered from a woman aged 18-29 years in good health and CMV-seronegative. The gene calls are TRBV9 and TRBJ2-7; 7 bases match TRBD2. The CDR3 DNA sequence: TGTGCCAGCAGCCTAGGGAGCGGGATGGGCGAGCAGTACTTC. This sequence encodes CASSLGSGMGEQYF.